A single sample is the source of the 28 T cell receptor beta chains below, sequenced in a study of T cells expressing NK-cell markers. TCRdb reprocessed the 5' RACE reads, keeping one entry per CDR3 protein, no DNA. This sample contains 160,000 or so distinct CDR3 sequences. Sequencing was carried out using blood T cells: a sorted CD56 or NKG2C T cell subset, CD4+ or CD8+ T cells, or bulk PBMC T cells (not recorded which). These TCRs come from a woman between 18 and 69 years old in good health.

This chain connects TRBV6-1 to TRBJ2-1. Germline CDR1 MNHNS, CDR2 SASEGT. The CDR3 loop spans 15 amino acids. This chain's CDR3 is CASSEFGRTYNEQFF.

The rearrangement uses TRBV20-1 and TRBJ2-1; the D gene TCRdb calls, TRBD2, cannot be checked with no DNA. The germline V gene encodes CDR1 DFQATT and CDR2 SNEGSKA (reference sequence). This CDR3 contains 13 residues. This CDR3 reads CSVAGGIYNEQFF.

This chain joins TRBV20-1 and TRBJ2-1. The germline V gene encodes CDR1 DFQATT and CDR2 SNEGSKA (reference sequence). The CDR3 totals 17 residues. CDR3 protein: CSARAETRQGSYNEQFF.

This chain links TRBV30 with TRBJ1-1. Per germline, CDR1 GTSNPN and CDR2 SVGIG (reference sequence). The CDR3 loop spans 14 amino acids. The CDR3 reads CAWSTRGGNTEAFF.

This chain uses TRBV2 with TRBJ1-5; TCRdb reports TRBD1, a call that lacks DNA to check it against. Germline V gene lookup returns CDR1 SNHLY and CDR2 FYNNEI. The CDR3 consists of 12 residues. CDR3 region: CASTTGDGPQHF.

This chain joins TRBV20-1 and TRBJ1-4; TCRdb calls TRBD1, which cannot be checked without DNA. Germline CDR1 and CDR2: DFQATT and SNEGSKA (reference sequence). This CDR3 contains 13 residues. CDR3: CSAYDRAGEKLFF.

The chain recombines TRBV7-3 with TRBJ2-1. Germline CDR1 reads SGHTA; CDR2 reads FQGTGA. This CDR3 comprises 16 residues. The CDR3 region is CASSNNGFTDYNEQFF.

The chain has TRBV27 and TRBJ2-3. The CDR3 totals 13 residues. Germline V gene sequence: CDR1 MNHEY, CDR2 SMNVEV (reference sequence). Here the CDR3 reads CASSLPSTDTQYF.

The chain employs TRBV18 and TRBJ2-5; lacking DNA, the TRBD1 call made by TCRdb goes unchecked. CDR3 length equals 13 residues. Germline V gene lookup returns CDR1 KGHSH and CDR2 LQKENI. This chain's CDR3 is CASSRDAGETQYF. Drawing the rest from reference TRBV18 and TRBJ2-5, the complete variable domain is NAGVMQNPRHLVRRRGQEARLRCSPMKGHSHVYWYRQLPEEGLKFMVYLQKENIIDESGMPKERFSAEFPKEGPSILRIQQVVRGDSAAYFCASSRDAGETQYFGPGTRLLVL.

V gene TRBV12-3 or TRBV12-4 combines with J gene TRBJ1-4; with no DNA, the TCRdb D assignment of TRBD1 cannot be verified. This CDR3 has 14 amino acids. The CDR3 sequence: CASSLAQGNGKLFF.

The chain couples TRBV20-1 to TRBJ2-5; TCRdb's D gene call, TRBD1, goes unchecked for lack of DNA. The CDR3 has 14 amino acids. Germline V gene sequence: CDR1 DFQATT, CDR2 SNEGSKA (reference sequence). The CDR3 region is CSATNPQGGETQYF.

The rearrangement links TRBV28 to TRBJ2-7; absent DNA, TCRdb's TRBD2 call cannot be checked. The germline gives CDR1 MDHEN, CDR2 SYDVKM. The CDR3 totals 15 residues. The CDR3 region is CASRKTSRTFYEQYF.

The chain links TRBV9 to TRBJ2-1; TCRdb lists TRBD2, though no DNA is available to test this call. CDR3 length: 16 amino acids. Germline V gene lookup returns CDR1 SGDLS and CDR2 YYNGEE. The CDR3 sequence: CASSMGLAGKYNEQFF.

The chain uses TRBV5-8 and TRBJ1-6; TCRdb's assignment of TRBD1 cannot be checked, as there is no DNA. There are 17 residues in the CDR3. CDR1 and CDR2 from the germline V gene are SGHTS and YDEGEE. CDR3 residues: CASSGQGFPPEDSPLHF.

The chain combines TRBV3-1 with TRBJ1-3. Germline V gives CDR1 LGHDT, CDR2 YNNKEL (reference sequence). The CDR3 runs 15 residues. The CDR3 sequence: CASSQALWRGNTIYF.

The rearrangement uses TRBV20-1 and TRBJ2-3. The CDR3 is 16 residues long. Germline V gene data show CDR1 as DFQATT and CDR2 as SNEGSKA (reference sequence). Here the CDR3 reads CSARDPSFGMTDTQYF.

The genes are TRBV11-2 and TRBJ1-2. The CDR3 covers 16 residues. CDR1 and CDR2 (germline): SGHAT, FQNNGV. The chain's CDR3 is CASRPNLAADQYGYTF.

This chain links TRBV29-1 with TRBJ2-3; TCRdb gives TRBD2 as the D gene, but with no DNA this cannot be confirmed. The CDR3 loop spans 15 amino acids. The germline gives CDR1 SQVTM, CDR2 ANQGSEA. The CDR3 loop reads CSVEGGGGYTDTQYF.

This chain uses TRBV6-6 with TRBJ2-7; checking the TCRdb D call of TRBD1 is not possible without DNA. The germline V gene encodes CDR1 MNHNY and CDR2 SVGAGI (reference sequence). The CDR3 has 11 amino acids. The CDR3 here is CASNQGLGQYF.

The chain joins TRBV18 to TRBJ1-1; TCRdb indicates TRBD1, and absent DNA this call remains unverified. Germline values: CDR1 KGHSH, CDR2 LQKENI. The CDR3 is made up of 16 amino acids. CDR3 sequence: CASSLASRAINTEAFF.

The chain joins TRBV6-1 to TRBJ2-3; TCRdb's D gene call, TRBD1, goes unchecked for lack of DNA. Germline assignment: CDR1 MNHNS and CDR2 SASEGT. The CDR3 runs 14 residues. CDR3: CASRDPRGTDTQYF.

This sequence joins TRBV20-1 and TRBJ2-1; no DNA is available, so the TRBD2 call from TCRdb remains unchecked. Germline-derived CDR1 and CDR2 are DFQATT and SNEGSKA (reference sequence). The CDR3 runs to 14 residues. CDR3 residues: CSASGSGTRNEQFF.

The V gene is TRBV2, the J gene TRBJ2-5. Germline assignment: CDR1 SNHLY and CDR2 FYNNEI. The CDR3 is 13 residues long. Here the CDR3 reads CASMGGTVGTQYF.

V usage is TRBV27 and J usage is TRBJ2-1; the D call from TCRdb, TRBD1, cannot be confirmed without DNA. The germline V gene has CDR1 MNHEY and CDR2 SMNVEV (reference sequence). This CDR3 comprises 17 residues. The CDR3 protein is CASSVTAGRRIYNEQFF.

The J gene is TRBJ2-5, the V gene TRBV5-1; TCRdb returns TRBD2, unconfirmable since there is no DNA. Germline values: CDR1 SGHRS, CDR2 YFSETQ. CDR3 length: 15 amino acids. CDR3 loop: CASSSTRGLRETQYF.

The rearrangement links TRBV6-5 to TRBJ1-4; the TCRdb call, TRBD1, lacks DNA for checking. The germline gives CDR1 MNHEY, CDR2 SVGAGI. This CDR3 is 16 amino acids long. Here the CDR3 reads CASSSPGQGGREKLFF.

The CDR3 region is CSAEDRGTRTGELFF. The rearrangement links TRBV20-1 to TRBJ2-2; the D call from TCRdb, TRBD1, cannot be confirmed without DNA. This CDR3 is built from 15 residues. Germline V CDR1 and CDR2: DFQATT, SNEGSKA (reference sequence).

This chain uses TRBV6-1 with TRBJ2-5; TCRdb lists TRBD2, though no DNA is available to test this call. The CDR3 runs to 16 residues. Germline lookup yields CDR1 MNHNS and CDR2 SASEGT. This CDR3 is CASSQGLAGVGETQYF.